A single sample gave rise to the 6 T cell receptor beta chains below, sequenced in a study of blood T cell repertoires in COVID-19. Profiled with immunoSEQ multiplex PCR; TCRdb holds only in-frame clones, not every one. Here the sample spans 110,000 to 150,000 clones, around 80% being singletons. The sample consisted of peripheral blood. These receptors came from a woman aged 80 or over in a cohort sampled during active or convalescent COVID-19.

V gene TRBV7-2 combines with J gene TRBJ1-3; 7 nucleotides match TRBD1. The ends lost 3 bases at V and 4 bases at J; junction bases unmatched: 9. CDR3 size: 16 residues. Looked up from germline, CDR1 is SGHTA and CDR2 is FQGNSA. The CDR3 sequence is CASSLEGAFSGNTIYF. CDR3 sequence (DNA): TGTGCCAGCAGCTTGGAGGGGGCATTCTCCGGAAACACCATATATTTT.

This chain uses TRBV5-1 with TRBJ2-7; D may be TRBD2 (5 bases). V was cut by 0 bases and J by 5 bases, with 12 bases left in between. The V gene's germline CDR1 is SGHRS and CDR2 YFSETQ. The CDR3 consists of 14 residues. CDR3: CASSLAAGINEQYF. DNA for the CDR3: TGCGCCAGCAGCTTGGCCGCGGGTATCAACGAGCAGTACTTC.

The rearrangement joins TRBV18 to TRBJ1-2, with 10 bases matching TRBD1. This CDR3 is 15 amino acids long. The V segment lost 0 bases and the J segment 7 bases; nucleotides outside the gene matches: 5. Germline loops: CDR1 KGHSH, CDR2 LQKENI. The CDR3 nucleotides are TGTGCCAGCTCACCACCGGGACAGGGGATATCTGGCTACACCTTC. Protein: CASSPPGQGISGYTF. Looking up the rest from reference TRBV18 and TRBJ1-2 gives the full variable domain: NAGVMQNPRHLVRRRGQEARLRCSPMKGHSHVYWYRQLPEEGLKFMVYLQKENIIDESGMPKERFSAEFPKEGPSILRIQQVVRGDSAAYFCASSPPGQGISGYTFGSGTRLTVV.

CDR3 sequence reads: CASSPNSGEDTEAFF. In DNA form, the CDR3 reads TGTGCCAGCAGCCCCAACTCCGGGGAGGACACTGAAGCTTTCTTT. This chain connects TRBV11-2 to TRBJ1-1; D remains ambiguous. The CDR3 totals 15 residues. From germline, CDR1 is SGHAT and CDR2 FQNNGV. V lost 5 bases and J lost 3, with 16 bases in between.

J is TRBJ2-5 and V is TRBV5-4; TRBD2 agrees at 7 bases. The CDR3 loop spans 14 amino acids. J lost 7 bases, V lost 5 bases, and 11 bases had no gene match. Germline V gene data show CDR1 as SGHNT and CDR2 as YYREEE (reference sequence). CDR3 sequence: CASSSTTSVGTQYF. CDR3 DNA: TGTGCCAGCAGTTCAACTACTAGCGTCGGGACCCAGTACTTC.

V and J are TRBV18 and TRBJ1-6; D is possibly TRBD1 (6 bases). Germline-derived CDR1 and CDR2 are KGHSH and LQKENI. V was shortened by 4 bases and J by 5 bases, with 9 bases between the two germline ends. CDR3 length equals 14 residues. CDR3 nucleotide sequence: TGTGCCAGCTCACTCGACAGGAATAATTCACCCCTCCACTTT. It encodes CASSLDRNNSPLHF.